This T cell receptor (beta chain) was observed in a study of T cells after yellow fever vaccination. About the research overall: For low cell numbers, libraries were made with SMART-Seq v4 Ultra Low Input. Whole-study results and caveats: The study found a weaker secondary response that peaked faster, day 5 versus 15. At around 96% for CD4 and almost 90% for CD8, most primary-vaccination clones showed up again after the booster. The study noted that FACS-sorted repertoires could contain abundant clonotypes contaminating from the bulk population.

This clonotype was recorded a few times. Antigen: not known. V was pared by 6 bases and J by 9 bases, with 12 bases of the junction left unmatched. The V gene's germline CDR1 is MNHEY and CDR2 SVGEGT. The CDR3 runs 15 residues. Each CDR3 protein gets one entry after TCRdb re-called the 5' RACE reads with MiXCR. Here the sample spans around 590,000 distinct CDR3 sequences, about 12% being singletons. The input for sequencing was PBMCs, taken on the day of the yellow fever booster vaccination. The chain has TRBV6-2 or TRBV6-3 and TRBJ2-1, with 9 nucleotides matching TRBD1. This sequence originates from a man aged 25-40 years who received the YFV17D yellow fever vaccine. The CDR3 reads CASRPDRGKTSEQFF. As DNA, the CDR3 is TGTGCCAGCAGGCCGGACAGGGGAAAAACTAGTGAGCAGTTCTTC.